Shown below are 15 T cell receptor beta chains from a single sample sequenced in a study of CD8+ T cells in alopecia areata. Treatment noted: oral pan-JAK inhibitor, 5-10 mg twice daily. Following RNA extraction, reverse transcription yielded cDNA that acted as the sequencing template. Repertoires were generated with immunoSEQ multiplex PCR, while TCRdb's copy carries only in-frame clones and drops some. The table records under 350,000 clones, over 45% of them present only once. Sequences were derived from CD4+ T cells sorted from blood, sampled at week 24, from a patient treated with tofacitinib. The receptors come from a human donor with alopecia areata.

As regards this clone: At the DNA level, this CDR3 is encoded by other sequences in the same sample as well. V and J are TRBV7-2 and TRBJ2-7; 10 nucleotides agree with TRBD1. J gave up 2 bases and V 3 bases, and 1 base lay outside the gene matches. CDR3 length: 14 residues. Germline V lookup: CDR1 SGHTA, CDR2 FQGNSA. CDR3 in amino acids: CASSFDRGPYEQYF. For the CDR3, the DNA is TGTGCCAGCAGCTTCGACAGGGGGCCCTACGAGCAGTACTTC.

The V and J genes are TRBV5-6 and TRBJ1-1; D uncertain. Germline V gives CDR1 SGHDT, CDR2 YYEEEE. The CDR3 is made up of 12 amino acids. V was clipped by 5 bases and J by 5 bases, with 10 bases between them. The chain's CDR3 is CASSLPGTEAFF. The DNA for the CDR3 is TGTGCCAGCAGTTTGCCGGGTACTGAAGCTTTCTTT.

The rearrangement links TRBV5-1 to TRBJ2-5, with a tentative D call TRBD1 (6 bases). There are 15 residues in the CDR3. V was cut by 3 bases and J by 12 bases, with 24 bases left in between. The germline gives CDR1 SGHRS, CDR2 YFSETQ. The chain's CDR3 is CASSSDRDDQRPKYF. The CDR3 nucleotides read TGCGCCAGCAGCTCGGACAGAGATGATCAGAGACCCAAGTACTTC.

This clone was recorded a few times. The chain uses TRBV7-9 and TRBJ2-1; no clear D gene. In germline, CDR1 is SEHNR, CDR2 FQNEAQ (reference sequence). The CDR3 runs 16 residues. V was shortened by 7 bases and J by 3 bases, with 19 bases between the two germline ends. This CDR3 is CASTHSRISGYNEQFF. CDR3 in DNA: TGTGCCAGCACCCATAGCCGGATAAGTGGCTACAATGAGCAGTTCTTC.

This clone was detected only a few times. The CDR3 spells CAISEAGREKLFF. The CDR3 DNA reads TGTGCCATCAGTGAGGCCGGGAGGGAAAAACTGTTTTTT. This chain links TRBV10-3 with TRBJ1-4; D ambiguous. Germline-derived CDR1 and CDR2 are ENHRY and SYGVKD. V was clipped by 2 bases and J by 8 bases, with 9 bases between them. CDR3 length equals 13 residues.

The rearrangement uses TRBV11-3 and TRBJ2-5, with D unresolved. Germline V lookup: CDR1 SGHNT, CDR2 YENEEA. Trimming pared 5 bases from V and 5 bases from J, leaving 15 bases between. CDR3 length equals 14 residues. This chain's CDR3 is CASSPGRLGETQYF. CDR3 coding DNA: TGTGCCAGCAGCCCAGGAAGACTGGGGGAGACCCAGTACTTC.

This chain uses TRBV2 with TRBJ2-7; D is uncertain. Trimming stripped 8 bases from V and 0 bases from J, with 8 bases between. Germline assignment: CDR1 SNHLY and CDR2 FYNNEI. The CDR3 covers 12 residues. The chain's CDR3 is CASSRTSYEQYF. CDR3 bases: TGTGCCAGCTCTCGGACCTCCTACGAGCAGTACTTC. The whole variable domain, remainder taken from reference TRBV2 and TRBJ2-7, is EPEVTQTPSHQVTQMGQEVILRCVPISNHLYFYWYRQILGQKVEFLVSFYNNEISEKSEIFDDQFSVERPDGSNFTLKIRSTKLEDSAMYFCASSRTSYEQYFGPGTRLTVT.

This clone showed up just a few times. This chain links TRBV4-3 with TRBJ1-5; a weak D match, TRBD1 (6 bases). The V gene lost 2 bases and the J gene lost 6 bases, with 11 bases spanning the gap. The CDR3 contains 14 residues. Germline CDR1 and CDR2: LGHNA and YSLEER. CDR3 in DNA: TGCGCCAGCAGCCAATACGGGGGGCGTCAGCCCCAGCATTTT. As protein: CASSQYGGRQPQHF.

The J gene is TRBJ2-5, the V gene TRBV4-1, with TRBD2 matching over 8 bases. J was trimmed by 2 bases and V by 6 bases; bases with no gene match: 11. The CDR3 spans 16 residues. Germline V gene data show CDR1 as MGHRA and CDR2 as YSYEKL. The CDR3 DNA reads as TGCGCCAGCAGGGCCGTGGGCGGGGGGTTACAAGAGACCCAGTACTTC. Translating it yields CASRAVGGGLQETQYF.

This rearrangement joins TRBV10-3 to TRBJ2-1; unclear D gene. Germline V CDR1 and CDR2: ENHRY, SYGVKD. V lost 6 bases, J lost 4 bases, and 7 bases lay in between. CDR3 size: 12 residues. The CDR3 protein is CAIREQYNEQFF. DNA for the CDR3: TGTGCCATCAGGGAACAATACAATGAGCAGTTCTTC.

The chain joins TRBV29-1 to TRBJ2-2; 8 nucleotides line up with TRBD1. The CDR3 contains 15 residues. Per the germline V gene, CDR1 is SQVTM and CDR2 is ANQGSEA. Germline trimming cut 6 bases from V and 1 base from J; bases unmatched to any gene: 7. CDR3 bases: TGCAGCGTCGCGGGCGGGACAGGGAACACCGGGGAGCTGTTTTTT. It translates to CSVAGGTGNTGELFF.

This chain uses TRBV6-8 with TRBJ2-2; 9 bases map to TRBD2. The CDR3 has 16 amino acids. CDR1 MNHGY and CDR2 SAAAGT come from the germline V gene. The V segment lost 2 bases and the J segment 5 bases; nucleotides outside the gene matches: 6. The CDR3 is CASSYALAGRTGELFF. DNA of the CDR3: TGTGCCAGCAGTTACGCGCTAGCGGGGCGTACCGGGGAGCTGTTTTTT.

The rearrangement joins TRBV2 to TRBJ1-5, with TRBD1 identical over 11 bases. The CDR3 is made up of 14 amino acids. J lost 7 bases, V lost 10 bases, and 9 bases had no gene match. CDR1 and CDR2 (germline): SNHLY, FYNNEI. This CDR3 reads CATTRTGGVQPQHF. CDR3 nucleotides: TGTGCCACCACCCGGACAGGGGGCGTGCAGCCCCAGCATTTT.

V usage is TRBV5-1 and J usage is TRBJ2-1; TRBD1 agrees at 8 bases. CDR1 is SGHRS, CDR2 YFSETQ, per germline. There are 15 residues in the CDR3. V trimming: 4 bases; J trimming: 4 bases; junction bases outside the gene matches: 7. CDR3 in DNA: TGCGCCAGCAGCACGTTGGACAGGGAGTACAATGAGCAGTTCTTC. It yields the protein CASSTLDREYNEQFF.

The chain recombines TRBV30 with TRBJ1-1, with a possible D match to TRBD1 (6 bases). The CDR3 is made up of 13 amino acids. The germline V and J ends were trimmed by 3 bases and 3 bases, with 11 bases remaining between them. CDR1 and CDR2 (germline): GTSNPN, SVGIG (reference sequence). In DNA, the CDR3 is TGTGCCTGGAGCAACCACAGGGACACTGAAGCTTTCTTT. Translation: CAWSNHRDTEAFF.